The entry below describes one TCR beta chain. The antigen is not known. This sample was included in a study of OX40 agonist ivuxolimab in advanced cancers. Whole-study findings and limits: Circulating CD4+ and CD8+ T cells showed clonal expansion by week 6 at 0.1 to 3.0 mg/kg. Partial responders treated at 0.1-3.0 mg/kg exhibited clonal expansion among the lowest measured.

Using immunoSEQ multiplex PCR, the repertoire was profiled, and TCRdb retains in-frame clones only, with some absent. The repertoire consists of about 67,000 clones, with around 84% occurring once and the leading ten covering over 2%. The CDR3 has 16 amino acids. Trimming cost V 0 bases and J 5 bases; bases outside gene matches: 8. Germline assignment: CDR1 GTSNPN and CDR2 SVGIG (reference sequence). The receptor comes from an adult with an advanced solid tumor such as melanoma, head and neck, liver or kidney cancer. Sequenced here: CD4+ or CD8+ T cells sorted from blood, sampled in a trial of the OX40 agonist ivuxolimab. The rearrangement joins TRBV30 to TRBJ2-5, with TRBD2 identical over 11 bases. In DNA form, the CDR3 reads TGTGCCTGGAGTGTACGGGTAGCGGGGGGGAGGGAGACCCAGTACTTC. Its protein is CAWSVRVAGGRETQYF.